This T cell receptor (beta chain) is from a study of radiation and T cells in renal cell carcinoma. Sequencing used immunoSEQ multiplex PCR; TCRdb keeps in-frame clones, though not all of them. The table has approximately 85,000 clones, roughly 87% seen once; the top ten hold 5.5% to 7%. As concerns this clone: The target antigen is unknown.

The time point was: blood 4 weeks post-SBRT, at nephrectomy. Documented treatment: 15 Gy SBRT to primary tumor, nephrectomy 4 weeks later. Nephrectomy followed 15 Gy stereotactic body radiation by 4 weeks. Serial blood draws occurred at baseline and 2 and 4 weeks post-SBRT. Broader study findings: Pretreatment tumor biopsies were lacking, so baseline clonotypes are unknown. Top tumor clonotypes rose in blood 2 weeks post-radiation, then contracted.

Deletions cut 3 bases from V and 0 bases from J, with 12 bases between. Per the germline V gene, CDR1 is LNHDA and CDR2 is SQIVND (reference sequence). This CDR3 spans 15 amino acids. The chain uses TRBV19 and TRBJ2-7; maybe TRBD2 (5 bases). The sequence was obtained from a woman between 65 and 79 years old with renal cell carcinoma. The sample in question was blood, obtained from a patient whose treatment included radiotherapy and nephrectomy. DNA for the CDR3: TGTGCCAGTAGTATGGGTCGGGGAGCCTCCTACGAGCAGTACTTC. Its protein product is CASSMGRGASYEQYF.